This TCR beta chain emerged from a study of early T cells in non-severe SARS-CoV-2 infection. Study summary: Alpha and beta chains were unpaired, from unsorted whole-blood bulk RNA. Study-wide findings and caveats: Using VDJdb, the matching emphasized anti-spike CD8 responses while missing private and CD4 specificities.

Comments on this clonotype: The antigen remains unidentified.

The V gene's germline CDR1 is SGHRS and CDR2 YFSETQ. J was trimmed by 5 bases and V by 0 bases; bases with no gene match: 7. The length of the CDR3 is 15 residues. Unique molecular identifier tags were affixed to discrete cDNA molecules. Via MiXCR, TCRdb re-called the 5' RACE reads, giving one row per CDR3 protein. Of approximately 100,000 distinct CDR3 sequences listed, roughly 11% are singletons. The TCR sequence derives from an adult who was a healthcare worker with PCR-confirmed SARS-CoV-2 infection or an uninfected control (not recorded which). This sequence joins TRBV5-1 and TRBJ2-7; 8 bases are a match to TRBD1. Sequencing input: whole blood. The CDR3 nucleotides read TGCGCCAGCAGCTTGGCCCTGACAGGGGCCCACGAGCAGTACTTC. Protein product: CASSLALTGAHEQYF.